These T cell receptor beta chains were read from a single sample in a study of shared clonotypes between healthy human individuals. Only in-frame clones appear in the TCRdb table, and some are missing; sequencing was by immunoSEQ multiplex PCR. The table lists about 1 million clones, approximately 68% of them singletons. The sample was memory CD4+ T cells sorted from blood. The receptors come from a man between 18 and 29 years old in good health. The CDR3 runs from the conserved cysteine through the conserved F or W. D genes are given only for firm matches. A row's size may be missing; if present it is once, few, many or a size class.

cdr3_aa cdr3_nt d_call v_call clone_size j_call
CASSEWGQGRETQYF TGTGCCAGCAGTGAATGGGGACAAGGCCGAGAGACCCAGTACTTC - TRBV6-1 once TRBJ2-5
CASSSRSVTDTQYF TGTGCCAGCAGTTCCCGGTCGGTTACAGATACGCAGTATTTT - TRBV7-2 - TRBJ2-3
CASSFDRGSQPQHF TGTGCCAGCAGTTTCGACAGGGGTAGCCAGCCCCAGCATTTT TRBD1 TRBV28 - TRBJ1-5
CASSRIGTGIYEQYF TGTGCCAGCAGTCGTATCGGGACAGGGATCTACGAGCAGTACTTC TRBD1 TRBV28 - TRBJ2-7
CASSSPETSGPETQYF TGTGCCAGCAGCTCCCCCGAGACTAGCGGGCCGGAGACCCAGTACTTC TRBD2 TRBV7-2 - TRBJ2-5
CASSPTRQGFRTSLNQPQHF TGTGCCAGCAGTCCAACCCGACAGGGGTTTAGGACCTCTCTCAATCAGCCCCAGCATTTT TRBD1 TRBV27 - TRBJ1-5
CASSRTVDYEQYF TGTGCCAGCAGTCGCACAGTGGACTACGAGCAGTACTTC - TRBV6-5 - TRBJ2-7
CASSVGAGGPYEQYF TGTGCCAGCAGCGTAGGAGCAGGGGGCCCCTACGAGCAGTACTTC TRBD1 TRBV9 - TRBJ2-7
CASSYVRDRHNYGYTF TGTGCCAGCAGTTACGTTCGAGACAGGCATAACTATGGCTACACCTTC - TRBV6-5 - TRBJ1-2
CASSLGGGYEQYF TGTGCCAGCAGTCTAGGCGGGGGCTACGAGCAGTACTTC TRBD2 TRBV4-2 - TRBJ2-7
CASSLDGLFEQYF TGTGCCAGCAGCTTAGACGGGCTATTCGAGCAGTACTTC - TRBV11-2 - TRBJ2-7
CASSGQGLTEAFF TGTGCCAGCAGCGGACAGGGATTGACTGAAGCTTTCTTT TRBD1 TRBV25-1 - TRBJ1-1
CASSERLTGTGGYTF TGTGCCAGCAGTGAAAGGCTGACAGGGACTGGCGGCTACACCTTC TRBD1 TRBV2 - TRBJ1-2
CASSPDYQETQYF TGTGCCAGCAGTCCAGATTACCAAGAGACCCAGTACTTC - TRBV2 - TRBJ2-5
CASSRGTGTGDEQYF TGTGCCAGCAGTCGTGGGACAGGGACTGGCGACGAGCAGTACTTC TRBD1 TRBV6-5 - TRBJ2-7
CASSLARGHGMNTEAFF TGCGCCAGCAGCTTGGCCAGGGGGCACGGAATGAACACTGAAGCTTTCTTT TRBD1 TRBV5-1 - TRBJ1-1
CASSLGRGPYEQYF TGCGCCAGCAGCTTGGGTAGGGGGCCTTACGAGCAGTACTTC TRBD1 TRBV5-1 few TRBJ2-7
CAWSLGEANTEAFF TGTGCCTGGAGTCTGGGGGAGGCGAACACTGAAGCTTTCTTT - TRBV30 - TRBJ1-1
CASIGDRGSSERGGYTF TGTGCCAGTATCGGGGACAGGGGAAGTTCGGAAAGGGGTGGCTACACCTTC TRBD1 TRBV19 - TRBJ1-2
CASSQSSYEQYF TGTGCCAGCAGTCAAAGCTCCTACGAGCAGTACTTC - TRBV2 - TRBJ2-7
CASSLTEGF TGTGCCAGCAGCCTGACAGAGGGTTTT - TRBV7-9 few TRBJ1-1
CASSLGRGGYSNQPQHF TGTGCCAGCAGTTTAGGCAGGGGGGGGTATAGCAATCAGCCCCAGCATTTT TRBD1 TRBV28 many TRBJ1-5
CASSGRDRSSYNEQFF TGTGCCAGCAGCGGTAGGGACCGGAGCTCCTACAATGAGCAGTTCTTC - TRBV7-2 - TRBJ2-1
CAVGELYEAFF TGTGCCGTTGGGGAACTATACGAGGCTTTCTTT - TRBV30 few TRBJ1-1
CASSVTGDSPLHF TGTGCCAGCAGTGTTACAGGGGACTCACCCCTCCACTTT TRBD1 TRBV2 few TRBJ1-6
CASSDRGYGYTF TGTGCCAGCAGTGACAGGGGCTATGGCTACACCTTC - TRBV6-1 - TRBJ1-2
CASSAGQTYNASTDTQYF TGCGCCAGCAGCGCCGGACAGACGTACAACGCTAGCACAGATACGCAGTATTTT - TRBV5-1 - TRBJ2-3
CASSPLQGAGTEAFF TGTGCCAGCAGTCCCCTACAGGGGGCGGGCACTGAAGCTTTCTTT TRBD1 TRBV27 - TRBJ1-1
CASSPPITLYEQYF TGTGCCAGCTCACCACCGATCACCCTCTACGAGCAGTACTTC - TRBV18 - TRBJ2-7
CSVQGRAGNEQFF TGCAGCGTTCAGGGAAGGGCCGGCAATGAGCAGTTCTTC - TRBV29-1 few TRBJ2-1
CASSNVTGGSGNTIYF TGCGCCAGCAGCAACGTGACAGGGGGCTCTGGAAACACCATATATTTT TRBD1 TRBV5-1 - TRBJ1-3
CSVEDLRQGVTGELFF TGCAGCGTTGAAGATCTTAGACAGGGGGTTACCGGGGAGCTGTTTTTT TRBD1 TRBV29-1 - TRBJ2-2